A single T cell receptor (beta chain) is shown here with its context. Original data processing: Because ImmunoSEQ provided only junction sequences with no quality scores, the filtering differed. TCRdb's table, derived via immunoSEQ multiplex PCR, lists solely in-frame clones and lacks some. The DNA was the basis for D and trimming; V, J and clone size are from that table. This sample has approximately 720,000 clones; approximately 75% occur once, and the top ten carry around 2%. This record belongs to a study of shared clonotypes between healthy human individuals. Each of the donors was a healthy adult who was HIV-negative and had not had a recent acute infection or vaccination. Germline CDR1 SGHTA, CDR2 FQGNSA. The CDR3 runs to 15 residues. V shed 2 bases and J shed 5 bases, with 13 bases lying between them.

Sequencing used memory CD4+ T cells sorted from blood. The subset was: CD45RA-negative fraction. V usage is TRBV7-2 and J usage is TRBJ2-1; no clear D gene. This receptor was identified in a woman aged 30 to 39 in good health. In DNA, the CDR3 is TGTGCCAGCAGCTTACTAGTACTCACCGACAATGAGCAGTTCTTC. Its protein is CASSLLVLTDNEQFF.